These 21 T cell receptor beta chains originate from one sample sequenced in a study of blood T cell repertoires in COVID-19. TCRdb's copy holds only in-frame clones and misses some; the assay was immunoSEQ multiplex PCR. The sample includes about 81,000 clones, more than 70% of them seen just once. Sample: peripheral blood. The receptors here all came from a woman aged 70-85 years with acute or convalescent COVID-19.

The rearrangement joins TRBV10-1 to TRBJ2-2; TRBD1 agrees at 9 bases. This CDR3 region has 16 residues. V lost 4 bases to trimming and J lost 5 bases; unmatched junction nucleotides: 8. The germline CDR1 and CDR2 sequences are WNHNN and SYGVQD (reference sequence). Written as DNA, the CDR3 is TGCGCCAGCAGTGTAGGACAGGGGCGAGGGACCGGGGAGCTGTTTTTT. It translates to CASSVGQGRGTGELFF.

This chain uses TRBV28 with TRBJ2-6; 7 nucleotides line up with TRBD1. The CDR3 loop spans 16 amino acids. The germline V gene has CDR1 MDHEN and CDR2 SYDVKM. Trimming cost V 4 bases and J 0 bases; bases outside gene matches: 3. The CDR3 sequence is CASSSTGISGANVLTF. The CDR3 nucleotides are TGTGCCAGCAGTTCGACAGGGATCTCTGGGGCCAACGTCCTGACTTTC. Filled out from reference TRBV28 and TRBJ2-6, the complete variable domain reads DVKVTQSSRYLVKRTGEKVFLECVQDMDHENMFWYRQDPGLGLRLIYFSYDVKMKEKGDIPEGYSVSREKKERFSLILESASTNQTSMYLCASSSTGISGANVLTFGAGSRLTVL.

The rearrangement uses TRBV11-2 and TRBJ2-5; 12 bases are shared with TRBD1. V dropped 5 bases and J dropped 7; count of bases not matched to a gene: 8. The CDR3 has 15 residues. In germline, CDR1 is SGHAT, CDR2 FQNNGV. The CDR3 DNA reads as TGTGCCAGCAGCCCCGGGACAGGGGGCCCCCGGACCCAGTACTTC. Its translation: CASSPGTGGPRTQYF.

This clone was counted a few times. The gene calls are TRBV27 and TRBJ2-3; D not certain. This CDR3 has 14 amino acids. Per germline, CDR1 MNHEY and CDR2 SMNVEV (reference sequence). The germline V and J ends were trimmed by 6 bases and 0 bases, with 10 bases remaining between them. The CDR3 DNA is TGTGCCAGCAGCCTGTTATTAAGCACAGATACGCAGTATTTT. It specifies CASSLLLSTDTQYF.

This clone was counted only a few times. V and J are TRBV2 and TRBJ2-7; no reliable D call. The CDR3 has 13 amino acids. The V end lost 4 bases, the J end lost 0 bases, and 7 bases lay between the germline ends. Germline loops: CDR1 SNHLY, CDR2 FYNNEI. The CDR3 protein is CASSATFSYEQYV. The DNA for the CDR3 is TGTGCCAGCAGTGCCACATTCTCCTACGAGCAGTACGTC.

The J gene is TRBJ2-5, the V gene TRBV5-1; 12 bases are a match to TRBD2. The V and J ends lost 2 bases and 5 bases, in that order; junction bases with no gene match: 16. CDR1 SGHRS and CDR2 YFSETQ come from the germline V gene. The CDR3 is 19 residues long. The CDR3 DNA sequence: TGCGCCAGCAGCTTCCTGAACGGACTCCTAGCGGGGGGGATCGAGACCCAGTACTTC. It encodes CASSFLNGLLAGGIETQYF.

V gene TRBV7-8 combines with J gene TRBJ1-4; D not resolved. Trimming took 5 bases from V and 4 from J, leaving 11 bases between them. The CDR3 is 14 amino acids. The germline V gene has CDR1 SGHVS and CDR2 FQNEAQ. The CDR3 reads CASSRYLGNEKLFF. CDR3 nucleotides: TGTGCCAGCAGCCGGTATCTCGGTAATGAAAAACTGTTTTTT.

The gene calls are TRBV19 and TRBJ1-3; D unclear. Germline V gene sequence: CDR1 LNHDA, CDR2 SQIVND (reference sequence). The CDR3 has 14 amino acids. The ends were cut back, 9 bases at V and 1 base at J, with 13 bases in the middle. The CDR3 region is CASNGGGSGNTIYF. DNA of the CDR3: TGTGCCAGCAATGGTGGCGGGTCTGGAAACACCATATATTTT.

The chain has TRBV3-1 (or the pseudogene TRBV3-2) and TRBJ1-3, with D perhaps TRBD1 (5 bases). This CDR3 is built from 13 residues. Trimming cost V 2 bases and J 4 bases, with 6 bases left between them. CDR1 LGHDT and CDR2 YNNKEL come from the germline V gene (reference sequence). Here the CDR3 reads CASSQRTGNTIYF. DNA of the CDR3: TGTGCCAGCAGCCAAAGGACAGGAAACACCATATATTTT.

The chain is built from TRBV3-1 (or the pseudogene TRBV3-2) and TRBJ2-5; D is uncertain. The V gene's germline CDR1 is LGHDT and CDR2 YNNKEL (reference sequence). V shed 1 base and J shed 5 bases, with 14 bases lying between them. CDR3 length equals 15 residues. CDR3 amino acids: CASSQVVPAGETQYF. Here the CDR3 DNA reads TGTGCCAGCAGCCAAGTGGTGCCCGCCGGGGAGACCCAGTACTTC.

The CDR3 nucleotides read TGTGCCAGCAGCTTAGGTAACAGGGGAGAGACCCAGTACTTC. It encodes CASSLGNRGETQYF. J is TRBJ2-5 and V is TRBV7-7; 7 nucleotides align to TRBD1. Germline CDR1 reads SSHAT; CDR2 reads FNYEAQ (reference sequence). This CDR3 is 14 amino acids long. V shed 1 base, J shed 4 bases, and the junction held 3 bases outside the gene matches.

The table lists this clone with a count of one. The rearrangement links TRBV20-1 to TRBJ2-7; D is ambiguous. The CDR3 consists of 15 residues. From germline, CDR1 is DFQATT and CDR2 SNEGSKA (reference sequence). This CDR3 reads CSASDGVQDSLSGLV. The CDR3 DNA reads as TGCAGTGCTAGTGACGGAGTACAAGATAGTCTTAGTGGTTTAGTC.

V gene TRBV29-1 combines with J gene TRBJ1-2, with 8 bases aligning to TRBD1. The ends lost 3 bases at V and 1 base at J; junction bases unmatched: 1. The CDR3 is 13 residues long. The germline CDR1 and CDR2 sequences are SQVTM and ANQGSEA. The CDR3 nucleotides read TGCAGCGTTGACGACAGGGGTAACTATGGCTACACCTTC. This translates into CSVDDRGNYGYTF.

The J gene is TRBJ2-5, the V gene TRBV7-9, with 8 positions matching TRBD2. This CDR3 is 16 amino acids long. Germline V gene data show CDR1 as SEHNR and CDR2 as FQNEAQ (reference sequence). V lost 8 bases, J lost 3 bases, and 14 bases stayed unmatched. DNA for the CDR3: TGTGCCAGCGCGCTAAGCGGGGGACTCCCAAAAGAGACCCAGTACTTC. Its translation is CASALSGGLPKETQYF.

V and J are TRBV3-1 (or the pseudogene TRBV3-2) and TRBJ1-3; D gene unclear. V was shortened by 0 bases and J by 0 bases, with 12 bases between the two germline ends. Germline CDR1 LGHDT, CDR2 YNNKEL (reference sequence). The CDR3 is made up of 17 amino acids. The CDR3 here is CASSQDRMTPSGNTIYF. The DNA of the CDR3 is TGTGCCAGCAGCCAAGATCGGATGACTCCCTCTGGAAACACCATATATTTT.

The V call is TRBV13, the J call TRBJ1-2, with 8 bases identical to TRBD1. The ends lost 4 bases at V and 5 bases at J; junction bases unmatched: 6. Germline loops: CDR1 PRHDT, CDR2 FYEKMQ (reference sequence). The length of the CDR3 is 14 residues. The CDR3 region is CASSSTGVSYGYTF. CDR3 nucleotide sequence: TGTGCCAGCAGCTCGACAGGGGTTTCATATGGCTACACCTTC.

V and J are TRBV2 and TRBJ2-3; TRBD2 matches 7 bases. J lost 0 bases, V lost 2 bases, and 2 bases had no gene match. CDR3 length: 15 residues. Germline loops: CDR1 SNHLY, CDR2 FYNNEI. For the CDR3, the DNA is TGTGCCAGCAGTGAACGGGGGGTAAGCACAGATACGCAGTATTTT. Translated, it gives CASSERGVSTDTQYF.

The CDR3 bases are TGTGCCAGCAGTTTATTATCTGGAAACACCATATATTTT. As protein: CASSLLSGNTIYF. The chain links TRBV6-5 to TRBJ1-3; no firm D call. V was trimmed by 4 bases and J by 1 base, leaving 5 bases between them. CDR3 length equals 13 residues. Germline V gene lookup returns CDR1 MNHEY and CDR2 SVGAGI.

The chain joins TRBV27 to TRBJ1-2, with D perhaps TRBD1 (6 bases). Trimming stripped 4 bases from V and 8 bases from J, with 14 bases between. Germline loops: CDR1 MNHEY, CDR2 SMNVEV (reference sequence). The CDR3 is 13 residues long. Here the CDR3 DNA reads TGTGCCAGCAGTTCTCAGACAGGCCTAGGCTACACCTTC. Amino acid sequence: CASSSQTGLGYTF.

This chain uses TRBV7-9 with TRBJ2-1, with D possibly matching TRBD2 (6 bases). This CDR3 spans 17 amino acids. CDR1 is SEHNR and CDR2 is FQNEAQ in the germline V gene (reference sequence). V was clipped by 6 bases and J by 7 bases, with 25 bases between them. In nucleotides, the CDR3 is TGTGCCAGCAGGCCCTCCGGGGCGGGAAAGATAAGAAATGAGCAGTTCTTC. Translation gives CASRPSGAGKIRNEQFF.

V usage is TRBV12-3 or TRBV12-4 and J usage is TRBJ2-3; D might be TRBD2 (6 bases). This CDR3 is built from 13 residues. The V end lost 3 bases, the J end lost 6 bases, and 10 bases lay between the germline ends. The CDR3 here is CASSLGLADTQYF. The CDR3 DNA reads as TGTGCCAGCAGTTTGGGTCTAGCGGATACGCAGTATTTT.